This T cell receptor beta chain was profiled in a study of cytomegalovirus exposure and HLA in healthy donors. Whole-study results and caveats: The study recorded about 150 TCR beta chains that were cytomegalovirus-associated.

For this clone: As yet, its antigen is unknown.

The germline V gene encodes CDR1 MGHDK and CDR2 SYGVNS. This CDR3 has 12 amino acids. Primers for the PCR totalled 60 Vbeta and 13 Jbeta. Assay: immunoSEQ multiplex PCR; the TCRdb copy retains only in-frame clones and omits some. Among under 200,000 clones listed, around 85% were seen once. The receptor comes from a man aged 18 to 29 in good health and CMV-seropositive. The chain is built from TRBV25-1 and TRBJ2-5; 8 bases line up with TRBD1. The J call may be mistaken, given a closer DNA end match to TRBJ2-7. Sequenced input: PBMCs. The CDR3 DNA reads TGTGCCAGTGGGACAGGTTACTACGAGCAGTACTTC. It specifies CASGTGYYEQYF.